This T cell receptor beta chain came from a study of chemoradiotherapy in HPV16-positive cancers. This clone was picked up one time. Its cognate antigen is unknown. Repeated repertoire sampling spanned the course of chemoradiotherapy. V was pared by 3 bases and J by 0 bases, with 13 bases between. CDR1 is SGHTA and CDR2 is FQGNSA in the germline V gene. The CDR3 extends over 16 amino acids. TCRdb's table, derived via immunoSEQ multiplex PCR, lists solely in-frame clones and lacks some. The data show about 67,000 clones, with around nine tenths seen just once and 4.2% held by the top ten. Study results and caveats: During treatment, candidate HPV-specific clones and E7-related motifs expanded in tumor. For HPV16-positive patients, expanding HPV-responsive T cells associated with longer recurrence-free survival.

This sequence originates from a human donor with HPV-associated anogenital cancer. The chain combines TRBV7-2 with TRBJ2-3; D is ambiguous. The material sequenced was blood, taken from a patient who underwent chemoradiotherapy. CDR3 region: CASSFRGVTSTDTQYF. DNA for the CDR3: TGTGCCAGCAGCTTTCGTGGGGTGACTAGCACAGATACGCAGTATTTT.